This T cell receptor beta chain stems from a study of a mutant IDH1 vaccine in newly diagnosed glioma. On this clone itself: The antigen remains undetermined.

Sequencing was performed with immunoSEQ multiplex PCR; in TCRdb, only in-frame clones are kept and a portion is missing. Among 110,000 or so clones listed, roughly 90% were seen once. J gave up 4 bases and V 8 bases, and 7 bases lay outside the gene matches. The CDR3 totals 13 residues. Germline-derived CDR1 and CDR2 are MNHEY and SMNVEV (reference sequence). Time point in this sample: week 11, during vaccination. In the vaccine, a single dose held 300 ug of the mutant IDH1 20-mer peptide, along with topical imiquimod. The source of this sequence is a woman in her forties or fifties with glioma. The sample was PBMCs, taken from a glioma patient whose treatment included an IDH1 peptide vaccine. The chain couples TRBV27 to TRBJ2-7, with 8 nucleotides matching TRBD1. The CDR3 spells CASGPGQAYEQYF. As DNA, the CDR3 is TGTGCCAGCGGCCCGGGACAGGCATACGAGCAGTACTTC.